The 8 T cell receptor beta chains given below trace back to one sample, sequenced in a study of blood T cell repertoires in COVID-19. The table came from immunoSEQ multiplex PCR; TCRdb's copy has only in-frame clones and leaves some out. The repertoire includes about 220,000 clones, around 82% of them detected once, and more than 2.5% sits in the top ten. The sample comprised peripheral blood. Receptors were obtained from a woman between 25 and 40 years old who had recovered from COVID-19.

The chain carries TRBV27 and TRBJ2-7, with D possibly being TRBD2 (6 bases). The ends were cut back, 5 bases at V and 3 bases at J, with 23 bases in the middle. Germline lookup yields CDR1 MNHEY and CDR2 SMNVEV (reference sequence). The CDR3 totals 17 residues. The chain's CDR3 is CASSPFRGTEMIYEQYF. The CDR3 DNA follows: TGTGCCAGCAGTCCCTTTCGGGGGACCGAGATGATCTACGAGCAGTACTTC.

V and J are TRBV7-8 and TRBJ2-5; 8 positions agree with TRBD2. The germline gives CDR1 SGHVS, CDR2 FQNEAQ. V shed 1 base and J 2 bases; nucleotides not matched to a gene: 9. CDR3 length: 17 residues. For the CDR3, the DNA is TGTGCCAGCAGCTTAGGGGGTCTAGCGGGCACTCAAGAGACCCAGTACTTC. Its protein is CASSLGGLAGTQETQYF.

The rearrangement links TRBV30 to TRBJ2-5; 9 nucleotides align to TRBD1. Germline V gives CDR1 GTSNPN, CDR2 SVGIG (reference sequence). Unmatched junction bases numbered 2, after V lost 0 bases and J lost 3 bases. This CDR3 has 14 residues. CDR3 DNA: TGTGCCTGGAGTGTAACAGGGGGCGAAGAGACCCAGTACTTC. Translating gives CAWSVTGGEETQYF.

Remarks on this clone: Distinct nucleotide sequences in the sample also encode this CDR3. This chain links TRBV6-5 with TRBJ2-7; 7 bases line up with TRBD2. The CDR3 covers 14 residues. With V trimmed by 7 bases and J by 0 bases, 6 bases remained unmatched. CDR1 is MNHEY, CDR2 SVGAGI, per germline. Written as DNA, the CDR3 is TGTGCCAGCATCCTGAGCGGGGTCTCCTACGAGCAGTACTTC. It encodes CASILSGVSYEQYF.

The chain joins TRBV4-1 to TRBJ2-1; TRBD2 matches 9 bases. Germline CDR1 reads MGHRA; CDR2 reads YSYEKL. Trimming took 4 bases from V and 7 from J; bases not matched to a gene: 14. The CDR3 is 17 residues long. CDR3 DNA: TGCGCCAGCAGCCCCCGAATGAGGACTAGCGAGGGGAATGAGCAGTTCTTC. This encodes CASSPRMRTSEGNEQFF.

This clone has just a few counts. The gene calls are TRBV18 and TRBJ1-6; D possibly corresponds to TRBD1 (6 bases). The CDR3 runs 14 residues. Per the germline V gene, CDR1 is KGHSH and CDR2 is LQKENI. Between the trimmed V and J ends, which lost 3 bases and 5 bases, there was a span of 8 bases. This CDR3 reads CASSPGANNSPLHF. The DNA for the CDR3 is TGTGCCAGCTCACCGGGGGCGAATAATTCACCCCTCCACTTT.

This chain joins TRBV7-9 and TRBJ2-2; 11 nucleotides match TRBD1. Germline loops: CDR1 SEHNR, CDR2 FQNEAQ (reference sequence). CDR3 length: 16 residues. With 10 bases clipped from V and 12 bases from J, the junction kept 19 bases outside the gene matches. The CDR3 sequence: CAIPDRGQWLLTQLFF. The CDR3 DNA reads TGTGCCATCCCGGACAGGGGGCAATGGCTTCTCACCCAGCTGTTTTTT.

The chain carries TRBV28 and TRBJ2-7, with 8 bases fitting TRBD1. Looked up from germline, CDR1 is MDHEN and CDR2 is SYDVKM. The CDR3 length is 15 residues. Losses at the gene ends were 6 bases for V and 4 bases for J; bases not matched to a gene: 11. The CDR3 coding sequence is TGTGCCAGCAGAGCCGGGACAGGCCTAAAGTACGAGCAGTACTTC. It specifies CASRAGTGLKYEQYF.